This TCR beta chain was observed in a study of cytomegalovirus exposure and HLA in healthy donors. Study context: Inside one of the first data releases sat 75 million to 100 million unique TCRs taken from HLA-typed donors.

Primers: 60 Vbeta forward and 13 Jbeta reverse. Assay used: immunoSEQ multiplex PCR; TCRdb lists only in-frame clones, some missing. Among some 180,000 clones, about four fifths were seen once, and the ten largest hold about 1.9%. This clone is a singleton in its sample. Sequencing was carried out using PBMCs. The clonotype originates from a woman under 40 in good health and CMV-seronegative.

The CDR3 coding sequence is TGTGCCAGCAGTTTATTCCCGGGACAGGGTACCGGGACACCCCTCCACTTT. Its translation: CASSLFPGQGTGTPLHF. The J gene is TRBJ1-6, the V gene TRBV27, with 9 bases matching TRBD1. Trimming cost V 1 base and J 11 bases; bases outside gene matches: 12. CDR1 and CDR2 (germline): MNHEY, SMNVEV (reference sequence). The CDR3 is 17 amino acids.